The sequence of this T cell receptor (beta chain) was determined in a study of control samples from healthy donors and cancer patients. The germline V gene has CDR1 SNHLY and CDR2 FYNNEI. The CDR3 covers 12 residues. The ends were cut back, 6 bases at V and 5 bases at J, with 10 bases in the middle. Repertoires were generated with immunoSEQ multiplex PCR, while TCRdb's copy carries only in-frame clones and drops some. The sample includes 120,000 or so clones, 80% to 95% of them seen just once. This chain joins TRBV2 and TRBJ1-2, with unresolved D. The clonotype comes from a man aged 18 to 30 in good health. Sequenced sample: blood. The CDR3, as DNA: TGTGCCAGCAGCACAGCTATTTATGGCTACACCTTC. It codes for CASSTAIYGYTF.